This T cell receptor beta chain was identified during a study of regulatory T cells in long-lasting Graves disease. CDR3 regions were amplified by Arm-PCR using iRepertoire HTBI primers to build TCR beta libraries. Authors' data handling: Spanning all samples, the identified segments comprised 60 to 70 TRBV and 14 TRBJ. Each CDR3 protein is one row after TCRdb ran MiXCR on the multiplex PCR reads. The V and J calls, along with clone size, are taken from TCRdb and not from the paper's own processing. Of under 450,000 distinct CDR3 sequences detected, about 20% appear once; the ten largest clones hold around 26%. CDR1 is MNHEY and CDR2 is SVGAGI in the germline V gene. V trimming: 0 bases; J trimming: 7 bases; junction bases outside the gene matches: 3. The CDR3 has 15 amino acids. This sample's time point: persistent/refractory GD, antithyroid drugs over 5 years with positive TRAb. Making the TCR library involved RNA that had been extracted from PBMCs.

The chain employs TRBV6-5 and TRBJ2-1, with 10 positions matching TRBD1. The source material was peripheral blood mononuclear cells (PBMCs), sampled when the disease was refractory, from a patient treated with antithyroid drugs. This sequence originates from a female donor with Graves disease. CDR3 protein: CASSYSTGGKNEQFF. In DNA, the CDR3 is TGTGCCAGCAGTTACTCGACAGGGGGCAAGAATGAGCAGTTCTTC.